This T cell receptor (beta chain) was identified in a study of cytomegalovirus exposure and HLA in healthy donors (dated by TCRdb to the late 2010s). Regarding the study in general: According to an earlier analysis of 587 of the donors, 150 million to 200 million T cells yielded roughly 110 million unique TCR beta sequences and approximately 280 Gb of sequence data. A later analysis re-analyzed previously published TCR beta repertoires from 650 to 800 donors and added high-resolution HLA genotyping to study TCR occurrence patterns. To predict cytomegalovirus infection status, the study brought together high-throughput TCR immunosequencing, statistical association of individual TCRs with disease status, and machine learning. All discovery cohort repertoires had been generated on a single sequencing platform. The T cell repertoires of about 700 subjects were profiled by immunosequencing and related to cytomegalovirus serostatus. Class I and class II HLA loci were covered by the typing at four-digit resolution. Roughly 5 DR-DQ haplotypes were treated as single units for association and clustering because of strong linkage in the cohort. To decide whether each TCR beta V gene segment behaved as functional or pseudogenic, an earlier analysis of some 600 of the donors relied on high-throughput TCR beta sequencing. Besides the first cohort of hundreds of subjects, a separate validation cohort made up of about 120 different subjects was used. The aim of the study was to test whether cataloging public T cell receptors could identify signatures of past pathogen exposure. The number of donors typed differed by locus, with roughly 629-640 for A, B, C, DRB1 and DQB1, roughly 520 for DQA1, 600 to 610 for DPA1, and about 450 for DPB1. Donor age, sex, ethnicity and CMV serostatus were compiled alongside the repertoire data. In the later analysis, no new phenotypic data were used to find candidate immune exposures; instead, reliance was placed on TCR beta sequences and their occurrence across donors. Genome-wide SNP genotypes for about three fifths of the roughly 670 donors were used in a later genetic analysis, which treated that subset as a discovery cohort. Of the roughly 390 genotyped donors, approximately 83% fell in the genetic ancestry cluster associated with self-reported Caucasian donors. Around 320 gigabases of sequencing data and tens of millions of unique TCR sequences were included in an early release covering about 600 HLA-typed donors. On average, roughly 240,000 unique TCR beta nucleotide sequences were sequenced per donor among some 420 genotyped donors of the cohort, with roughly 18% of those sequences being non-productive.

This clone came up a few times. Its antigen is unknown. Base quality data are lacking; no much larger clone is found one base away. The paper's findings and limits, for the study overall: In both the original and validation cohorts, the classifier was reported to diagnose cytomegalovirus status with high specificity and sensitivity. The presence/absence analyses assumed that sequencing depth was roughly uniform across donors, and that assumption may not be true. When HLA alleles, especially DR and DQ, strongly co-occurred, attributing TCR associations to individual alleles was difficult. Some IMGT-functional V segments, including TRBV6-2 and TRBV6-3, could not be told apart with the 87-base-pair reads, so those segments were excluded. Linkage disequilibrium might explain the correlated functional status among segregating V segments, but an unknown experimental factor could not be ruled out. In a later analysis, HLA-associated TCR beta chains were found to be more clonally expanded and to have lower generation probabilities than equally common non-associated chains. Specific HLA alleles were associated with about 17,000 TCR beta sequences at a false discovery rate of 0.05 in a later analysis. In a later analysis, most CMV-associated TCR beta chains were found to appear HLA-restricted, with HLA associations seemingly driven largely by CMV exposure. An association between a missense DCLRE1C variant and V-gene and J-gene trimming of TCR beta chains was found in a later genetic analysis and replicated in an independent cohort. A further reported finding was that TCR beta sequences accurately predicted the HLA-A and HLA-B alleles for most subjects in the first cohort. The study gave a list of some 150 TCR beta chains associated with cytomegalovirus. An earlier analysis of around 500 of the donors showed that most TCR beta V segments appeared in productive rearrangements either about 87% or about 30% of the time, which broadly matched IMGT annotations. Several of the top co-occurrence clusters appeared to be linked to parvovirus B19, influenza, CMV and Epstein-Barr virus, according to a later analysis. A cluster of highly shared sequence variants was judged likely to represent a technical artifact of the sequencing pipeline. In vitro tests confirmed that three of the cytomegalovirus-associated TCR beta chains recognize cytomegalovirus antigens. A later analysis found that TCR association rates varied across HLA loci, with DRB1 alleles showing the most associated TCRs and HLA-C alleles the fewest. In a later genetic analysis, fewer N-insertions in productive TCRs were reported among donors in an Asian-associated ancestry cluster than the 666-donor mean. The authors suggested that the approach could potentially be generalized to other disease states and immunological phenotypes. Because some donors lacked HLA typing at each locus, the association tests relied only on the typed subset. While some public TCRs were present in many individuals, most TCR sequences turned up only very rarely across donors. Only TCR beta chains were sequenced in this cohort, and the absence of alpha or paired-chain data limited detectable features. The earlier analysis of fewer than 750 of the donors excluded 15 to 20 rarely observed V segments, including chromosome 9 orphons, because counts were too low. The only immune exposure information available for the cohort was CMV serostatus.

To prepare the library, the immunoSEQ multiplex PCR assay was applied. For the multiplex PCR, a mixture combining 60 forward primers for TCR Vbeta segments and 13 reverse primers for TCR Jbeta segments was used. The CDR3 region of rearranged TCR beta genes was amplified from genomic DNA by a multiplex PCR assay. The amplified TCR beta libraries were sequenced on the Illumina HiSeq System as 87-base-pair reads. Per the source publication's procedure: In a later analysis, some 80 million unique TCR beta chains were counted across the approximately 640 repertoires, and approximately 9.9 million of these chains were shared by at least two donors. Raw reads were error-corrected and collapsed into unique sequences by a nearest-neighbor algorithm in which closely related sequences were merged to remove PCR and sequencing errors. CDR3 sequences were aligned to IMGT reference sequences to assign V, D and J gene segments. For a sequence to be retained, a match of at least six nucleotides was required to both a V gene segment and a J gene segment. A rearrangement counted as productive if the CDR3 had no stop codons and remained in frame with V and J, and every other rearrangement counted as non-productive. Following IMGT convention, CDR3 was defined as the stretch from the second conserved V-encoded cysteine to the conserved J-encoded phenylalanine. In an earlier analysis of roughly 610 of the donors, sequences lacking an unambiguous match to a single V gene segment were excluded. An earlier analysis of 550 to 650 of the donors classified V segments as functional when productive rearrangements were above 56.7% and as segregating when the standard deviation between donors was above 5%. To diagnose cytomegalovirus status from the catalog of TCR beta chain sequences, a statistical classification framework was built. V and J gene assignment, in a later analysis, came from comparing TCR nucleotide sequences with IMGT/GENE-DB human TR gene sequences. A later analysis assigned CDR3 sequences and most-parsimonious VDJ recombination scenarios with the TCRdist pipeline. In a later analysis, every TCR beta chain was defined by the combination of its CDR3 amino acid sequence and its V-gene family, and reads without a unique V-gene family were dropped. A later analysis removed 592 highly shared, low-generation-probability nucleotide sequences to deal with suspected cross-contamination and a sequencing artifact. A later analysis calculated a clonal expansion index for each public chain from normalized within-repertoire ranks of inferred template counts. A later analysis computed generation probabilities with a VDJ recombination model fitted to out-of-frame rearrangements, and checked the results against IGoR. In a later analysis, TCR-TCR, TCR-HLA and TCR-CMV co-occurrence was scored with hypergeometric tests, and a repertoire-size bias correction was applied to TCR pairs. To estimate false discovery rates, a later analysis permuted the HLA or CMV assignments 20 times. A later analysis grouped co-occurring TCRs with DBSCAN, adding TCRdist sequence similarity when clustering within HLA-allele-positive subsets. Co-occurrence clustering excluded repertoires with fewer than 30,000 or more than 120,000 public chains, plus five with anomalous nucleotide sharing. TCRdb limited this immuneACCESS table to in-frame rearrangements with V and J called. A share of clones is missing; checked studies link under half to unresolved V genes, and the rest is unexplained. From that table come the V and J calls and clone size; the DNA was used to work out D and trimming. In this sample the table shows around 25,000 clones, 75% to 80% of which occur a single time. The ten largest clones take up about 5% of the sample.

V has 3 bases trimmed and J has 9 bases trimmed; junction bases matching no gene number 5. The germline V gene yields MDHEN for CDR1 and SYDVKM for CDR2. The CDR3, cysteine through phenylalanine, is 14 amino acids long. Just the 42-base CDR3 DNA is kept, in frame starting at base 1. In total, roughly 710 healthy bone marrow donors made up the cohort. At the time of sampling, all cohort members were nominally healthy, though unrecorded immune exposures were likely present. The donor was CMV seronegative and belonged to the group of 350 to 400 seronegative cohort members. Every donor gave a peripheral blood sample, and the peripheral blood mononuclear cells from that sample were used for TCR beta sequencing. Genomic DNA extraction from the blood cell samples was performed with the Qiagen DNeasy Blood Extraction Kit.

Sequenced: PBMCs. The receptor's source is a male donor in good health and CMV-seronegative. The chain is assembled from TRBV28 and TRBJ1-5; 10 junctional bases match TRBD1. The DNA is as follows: TGTGCCAGCAGTTTCAGGGACAGGGGTCGGCCCCAGCATTTT. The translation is CASSFRDRGRPQHF.